This T cell receptor beta chain was sequenced during a study of T cell repertoires in cytomegalovirus infection. The overall study: A matching HLA type, together with CMV infection, was signaled by public TCR beta signatures.

Study findings and constraints: What dominated the ex vivo response were HLA-C-restricted CMV-specific TCR beta clonotypes.

Germline CDR1 reads SGHAT; CDR2 reads FQNNGV. The CDR3 totals 13 residues. The V gene lost 4 bases and the J gene lost 5 bases, with 9 bases spanning the gap. In TCRdb, the reads were re-called with MiXCR into one record per CDR3 protein. The sample carries more than 150,000 distinct CDR3 sequences, under 25% recorded once. Many counts were recorded for this clonotype. The antigen remains undetermined. The sample taken for sequencing was PBMCs. This chain joins TRBV11-2 and TRBJ1-5, with D unresolved. The TCR originated in a human donor in good health (CMV status not recorded). Some clones in this sample may be carry-over from other donors' samples. The CDR3 region has the DNA TGTGCCAGCAGCTCCCGGAGGGATCAGCCCCAGCATTTT. It codes for CASSSRRDQPQHF.